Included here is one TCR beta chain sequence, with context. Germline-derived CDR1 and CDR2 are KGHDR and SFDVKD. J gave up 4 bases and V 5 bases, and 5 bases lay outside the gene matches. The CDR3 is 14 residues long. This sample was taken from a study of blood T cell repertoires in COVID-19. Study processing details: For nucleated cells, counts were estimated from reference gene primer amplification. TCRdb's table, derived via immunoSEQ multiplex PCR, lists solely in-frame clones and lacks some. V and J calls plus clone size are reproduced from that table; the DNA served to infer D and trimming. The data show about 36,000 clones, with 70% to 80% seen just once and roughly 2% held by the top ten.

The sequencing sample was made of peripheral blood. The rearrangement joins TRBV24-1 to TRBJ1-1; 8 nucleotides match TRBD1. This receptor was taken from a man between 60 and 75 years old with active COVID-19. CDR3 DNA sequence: TGTGCCACCAGTGGAACCACAGGGGGCACTGAAGCTTTCTTT. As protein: CATSGTTGGTEAFF.